One T cell receptor (beta chain) is described in this entry. TCRdb processed the RT-PCR reads anew with MiXCR; each CDR3 protein has one entry. Among about 700,000 distinct CDR3 sequences, 13% to 15% were seen once, and the ten largest hold roughly 3.9%. Trimming shortened V by 4 bases and J by 3 bases, and 16 bases separated the two germline ends. This CDR3 is built from 15 residues. The germline V gene has CDR1 MDHEN and CDR2 SYDVKM. Sequencing input: memory CD4+ T cells from blood. V and J are TRBV28 and TRBJ2-7; a possible D gene is TRBD2 (6 bases). This TCR was sampled from a female donor in good health, serving as a healthy control. This CDR3 is CASSSPSGYNYEQYF. Here the CDR3 DNA reads TGTGCCAGCAGTTCCCCCAGCGGGTACAACTACGAGCAGTACTTC.